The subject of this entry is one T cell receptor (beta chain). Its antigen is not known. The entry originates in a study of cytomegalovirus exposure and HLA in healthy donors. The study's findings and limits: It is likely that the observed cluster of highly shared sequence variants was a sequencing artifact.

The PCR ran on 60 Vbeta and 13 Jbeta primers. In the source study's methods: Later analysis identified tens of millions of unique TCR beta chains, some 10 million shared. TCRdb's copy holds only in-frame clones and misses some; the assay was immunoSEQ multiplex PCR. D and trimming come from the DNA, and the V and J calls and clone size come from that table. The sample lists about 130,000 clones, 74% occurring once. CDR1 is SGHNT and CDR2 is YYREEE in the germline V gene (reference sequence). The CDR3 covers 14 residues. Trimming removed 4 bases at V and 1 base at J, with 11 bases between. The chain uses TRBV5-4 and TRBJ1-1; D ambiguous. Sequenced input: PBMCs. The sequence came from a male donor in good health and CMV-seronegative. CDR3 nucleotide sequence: TGTGCCAGCAGCCCGGTACGGGGGAACACTGAAGCTTTCTTT. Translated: CASSPVRGNTEAFF.